The 27 T cell receptor beta chains below were found in one sample sequenced in a study of blood T cell repertoires in COVID-19. Produced via immunoSEQ multiplex PCR; TCRdb's table is partial and in-frame only. The sample holds about 150,000 clones, around 80% seen once. The sequencing sample was made of PBMCs or T cells enriched from blood (not recorded which). The receptor set was obtained from a man in his fifties who had recovered from COVID-19.

This clone was detected only once. This chain connects TRBV19 to TRBJ2-2; 13 bases line up with TRBD2. The trim removed 7 bases at V and 0 bases at J, leaving 2 bases unmatched. Germline V CDR1 and CDR2: LNHDA, SQIVND (reference sequence). CDR3 length: 16 amino acids. CDR3: CASKTSGGTNTGELFF. CDR3 coding DNA: TGTGCCAGTAAGACTAGCGGGGGGACGAACACCGGGGAGCTGTTTTTT. Drawing the rest from reference TRBV19 and TRBJ2-2, the complete variable domain is DGGITQSPKYLFRKEGQNVTLSCEQNLNHDAMYWYRQDPGQGLRLIYYSQIVNDFQKGDIAEGYSVSREKKESFPLTVTSAQKNPTAFYLCASKTSGGTNTGELFFGEGSRLTVL.

This clone was seen just once. This rearrangement joins TRBV24-1 to TRBJ2-3; 8 bases line up with TRBD1. The CDR3 runs 15 residues. CDR1 KGHDR and CDR2 SFDVKD come from the germline V gene. Trimming at V came to 2 bases and at J to 2 bases, leaving 2 bases not matched to a gene. Here the CDR3 DNA reads TGTGCCACCAGTGATTCGGGACAGGTCACAGATACGCAGTATTTT. Translation: CATSDSGQVTDTQYF.

J is TRBJ2-5 and V is TRBV7-2; possible D gene TRBD1, 8 bases. This CDR3 comprises 15 residues. Germline assignment: CDR1 SGHTA and CDR2 FQGNSA. V was cut by 5 bases and J by 4 bases, with 17 bases left in between. In DNA, the CDR3 is TGTGCCAGCAGCAGTTCACAGGGGGGGGTAGAGACCCAGTACTTC. It specifies CASSSSQGGVETQYF.

The V gene is TRBV6-5, the J gene TRBJ2-1, with 8 nucleotides matching TRBD2. Germline CDR1 reads MNHEY; CDR2 reads SVGAGI. This CDR3 comprises 15 residues. V lost 2 bases and J lost 4; bases outside the gene matches: 4. The CDR3 reads CASSYEAGEYNEQFF. The CDR3 coding sequence is TGTGCCAGCAGTTACGAAGCGGGGGAGTACAATGAGCAGTTCTTC.

This clone was counted once. This chain connects TRBV5-5 to TRBJ2-5; TRBD1 matches at 11 bases. Looked up from germline, CDR1 is SGHKS and CDR2 is YYEKEE (reference sequence). Trimming cost V 4 bases and J 4 bases; bases outside gene matches: 9. This CDR3 has 16 residues. The CDR3 coding sequence is TGTGCCAGCAGCCTATTGGCCGGGACAGGGGGAGAGACCCAGTACTTC. This translates into CASSLLAGTGGETQYF. Supplemented by reference TRBV5-5 and TRBJ2-5, the full variable domain reads DAGVTQSPTHLIKTRGQQVTLRCSPISGHKSVSWYQQVLGQGPQFIFQYYEKEERGRGNFPDRFSARQFPNYSSELNVNALLLGDSALYLCASSLLAGTGGETQYFGPGTRLLVL.

The gene calls are TRBV12-3 or TRBV12-4 and TRBJ2-7; a weak D match, TRBD1 (6 bases). V lost 6 bases and J 3 bases, leaving 9 bases between the germline ends. This CDR3 is built from 12 residues. The CDR3 DNA reads TGTGCCAGCAGAATGGACAGCTACGAGCAGTACTTC. Amino acid sequence: CASRMDSYEQYF.

The chain recombines TRBV6-2 or TRBV6-3 with TRBJ2-7; the match to TRBD2 covers 9 bases. Germline values: CDR1 MNHEY, CDR2 SVGEGT. Losses at the gene ends were 4 bases for V and 2 bases for J; bases not matched to a gene: 3. The CDR3 totals 14 residues. The CDR3 loop is CASSLLAGAYEQYF. CDR3 coding DNA: TGTGCCAGCAGTTTATTAGCGGGGGCCTACGAGCAGTACTTC.

The chain combines TRBV7-3 with TRBJ1-6; possibly TRBD1 for D (6 bases). The CDR3 is 17 residues long. Between the trimmed V and J ends, which lost 2 bases and 6 bases, there was a span of 17 bases. CDR1 and CDR2 (germline): SGHTA, FQGTGA. CDR3 loop: CASSLGARGELNSPLHF. The CDR3 DNA is TGTGCCAGCAGCTTAGGGGCCAGGGGAGAACTTAATTCACCCCTCCACTTT.

CDR3 bases: TGCGCCAGCAGCCAAGAGAACGGGGTTTCACCCCTCCACTTT. Translated: CASSQENGVSPLHF. This sequence joins TRBV4-1 and TRBJ1-6; D gene ambiguous. The V end lost 0 bases, the J end lost 9 bases, and 9 bases lay between the germline ends. The CDR3 loop spans 14 amino acids. Per germline, CDR1 MGHRA and CDR2 YSYEKL.

The V gene is TRBV3-1 (or the pseudogene TRBV3-2), the J gene TRBJ2-1, with TRBD1 as a possible D gene (5 bases). This CDR3 is 16 amino acids long. V shed 6 bases and J shed 0 bases, with 15 bases lying between them. Germline CDR1 is LGHDT and CDR2 is YNNKEL (reference sequence). CDR3 in amino acids: CASSSRPTGSYNEQFF. CDR3 sequence (DNA): TGTGCCAGCAGTTCACGACCTACAGGCTCCTACAATGAGCAGTTCTTC.

Details on this clone: This sample includes further DNA sequences coding for the same CDR3. V usage is TRBV3-1 (or the pseudogene TRBV3-2) and J usage is TRBJ2-1; no clear D gene. V lost 1 base to trimming and J lost 4 bases, with 11 bases between them. CDR3 length: 15 residues. Germline V gene data show CDR1 as LGHDT and CDR2 as YNNKEL (reference sequence). CDR3 DNA: TGTGCCAGCAGCCAAGGACTGTCCTCTTACAATGAGCAGTTCTTC. Encoded protein: CASSQGLSSYNEQFF.

The chain couples TRBV18 to TRBJ2-1, with D possibly TRBD1 on 6 matching bases. The CDR3 consists of 21 residues. From germline, CDR1 is KGHSH and CDR2 LQKENI. The V end lost 0 bases, the J end lost 1 base, and 25 bases lay between the germline ends. Written as DNA, the CDR3 is TGTGCCAGCTCACCACCGTGGCAGGGGCCAGGATCGCCCTTTTCCTACAATGAGCAGTTCTTC. Protein: CASSPPWQGPGSPFSYNEQFF.

This clone has just one count. V usage is TRBV5-6 and J usage is TRBJ1-2; the D gene is possibly TRBD1 (6 bases). Trimming left V 5 bases short and J 0 bases short, with 11 bases between. The germline V gene encodes CDR1 SGHDT and CDR2 YYEEEE. This CDR3 is built from 14 residues. CDR3: CASRQGKANYGYTF. The CDR3 nucleotides read TGTGCCAGCAGACAGGGCAAAGCTAACTATGGCTACACCTTC.

This chain connects TRBV19 to TRBJ1-6, with TRBD1 matching over 8 bases. J gave up 10 bases and V 7 bases, and 12 bases lay outside the gene matches. Germline CDR1 reads LNHDA; CDR2 reads SQIVND (reference sequence). The length of the CDR3 is 15 residues. The CDR3 loop is CASTKTDRVGSPLHF. DNA of the CDR3: TGTGCCAGTACCAAAACGGACAGGGTAGGGTCACCCCTCCACTTT.

This sequence joins TRBV29-1 and TRBJ2-2, with 16 positions matching TRBD2. This CDR3 is 17 amino acids long. V lost 7 bases to trimming and J lost 7 bases; unmatched junction nucleotides: 12. Germline V CDR1 and CDR2: SQVTM, ANQGSEA. The CDR3, as DNA: TGCAGCGCCAAAACCGGGACTAGCGGGGGGGCTGACGGGGAGCTGTTTTTT. It specifies CSAKTGTSGGADGELFF.

A single count supports this clone. V is TRBV6-5 and J is TRBJ2-4; maybe TRBD1 (7 bases). Trimming pared 6 bases from V and 6 bases from J, leaving 18 bases between. The CDR3 has 15 residues. Per germline, CDR1 MNHEY and CDR2 SVGAGI. This CDR3 reads CASRPPGGFGNIQYF. CDR3 in DNA: TGTGCCAGCAGGCCCCCAGGGGGGTTCGGAAACATTCAGTACTTC.

This chain uses TRBV5-5 with TRBJ1-3; 9 bases are a match to TRBD1. Germline CDR1 is SGHKS and CDR2 is YYEKEE (reference sequence). The CDR3 runs 17 residues. Trimming at V came to 4 bases and at J to 0 bases, leaving 8 bases not matched to a gene. The CDR3 spells CASSLGQGLYSGNTIYF. The CDR3, as DNA: TGTGCCAGCAGCCTGGGACAGGGACTCTACTCTGGAAACACCATATATTTT.

This clone occurred a few times. This chain uses TRBV9 with TRBJ2-2; 8 bases match TRBD2. V was pared by 1 base and J by 6 bases, with 8 bases of the junction left unmatched. CDR3 length: 16 amino acids. Per the germline V gene, CDR1 is SGDLS and CDR2 is YYNGEE. The CDR3, as DNA: TGTGCCAGCAGCGTAAGGCCGGGGGGGCCGGCCGGGGAGCTGTTTTTT. Its protein is CASSVRPGGPAGELFF.

The chain uses TRBV5-5 and TRBJ2-7; 10 bases line up with TRBD1. Trimming removed 7 bases from V and 5 bases from J; junction bases left unmatched: 3. The CDR3 runs 12 residues. Per germline, CDR1 SGHKS and CDR2 YYEKEE (reference sequence). The CDR3, as DNA: TGTGCCAGCGGGACAGGGGTCAACGAGCAGTACTTC. Its protein is CASGTGVNEQYF.

The CDR3 DNA reads as TGTGCCAGCAGTGGCAGTGGACTAGCGGGGAGAGGGGAGACCCAGTACTTC. Translating it yields CASSGSGLAGRGETQYF. This rearrangement joins TRBV3-1 (or the pseudogene TRBV3-2) to TRBJ2-5; 12 bases map to TRBD2. The CDR3 runs 17 residues. Losses at the gene ends were 6 bases for V and 5 bases for J; bases not matched to a gene: 13. CDR1 is LGHDT, CDR2 YNNKEL, per germline (reference sequence).

The CDR3 reads CSVTSRTEDEKLFF. CDR3 bases: TGCAGCGTTACCTCACGGACAGAAGATGAAAAACTGTTTTTT. The rearrangement joins TRBV29-1 to TRBJ1-4; a possible D gene is TRBD1 (6 bases). CDR1 and CDR2 from the germline V gene are SQVTM and ANQGSEA. The CDR3 has 14 amino acids. Trimming stripped 5 bases from V and 6 bases from J, with 16 bases between.

This sequence joins TRBV18 and TRBJ2-1; a weak D match, TRBD1 (6 bases). The CDR3 length is 15 residues. Trimming removed 6 bases at V and 5 bases at J, with 17 bases between. Germline CDR1 reads KGHSH; CDR2 reads LQKENI. The CDR3 coding sequence is TGTGCCAGCTCGCAGGGGAATAGGGCGAACAATGAGCAGTTCTTC. Protein sequence: CASSQGNRANNEQFF.

This clone appeared many times. The rearrangement joins TRBV7-6 to TRBJ1-1, with 7 bases aligning to TRBD1. With 5 bases clipped from V and 3 bases from J, the junction kept 3 bases outside the gene matches. Germline CDR1 is SGHVS and CDR2 is FNYEAQ. This CDR3 is built from 13 residues. CDR3 residues: CASSEQGYTEAFF. The CDR3 nucleotides are TGTGCCAGCAGCGAACAGGGGTACACTGAAGCTTTCTTT.

This chain joins TRBV27 and TRBJ1-1; TRBD1 aligns across 9 bases. Trimming at V came to 5 bases and at J to 5 bases, leaving 12 bases not matched to a gene. CDR1 and CDR2 from the germline V gene are MNHEY and SMNVEV (reference sequence). The CDR3 loop spans 16 amino acids. The CDR3 sequence: CASSPSVGDRATEAFF. CDR3 sequence (DNA): TGTGCCAGCAGTCCCTCAGTTGGGGACAGGGCGACTGAAGCTTTCTTT.

This chain connects TRBV29-1 to TRBJ2-1, with D tentatively TRBD1 (6 bases). The V and J ends lost 7 bases and 1 base respectively, with 14 bases between them. The CDR3 is 14 amino acids. Germline V gene data show CDR1 as SQVTM and CDR2 as ANQGSEA. CDR3: CSAVTGMSYNEQFF. CDR3 DNA: TGCAGCGCAGTCACAGGGATGTCCTACAATGAGCAGTTCTTC.

The chain uses TRBV4-3 and TRBJ1-2, with D uncertain. The germline CDR1 and CDR2 sequences are LGHNA and YSLEER. The CDR3 is 13 residues long. V dropped 0 bases and J dropped 8 bases, with 10 bases sitting between them. The CDR3 DNA is TGCGCCAGCAGCCAAGACCGACGAGGCGGCTACACCTTC. Translation gives CASSQDRRGGYTF.

This chain joins TRBV7-2 and TRBJ1-2; the match to TRBD1 covers 7 bases. With V trimmed by 5 bases and J by 8 bases, 8 bases remained unmatched. CDR1 SGHTA and CDR2 FQGNSA come from the germline V gene. The CDR3 consists of 13 residues. As DNA, the CDR3 is TGTGCCAGCAGCACCGACAGGGTGAAAGGCTACACCTTC. This sequence encodes CASSTDRVKGYTF.